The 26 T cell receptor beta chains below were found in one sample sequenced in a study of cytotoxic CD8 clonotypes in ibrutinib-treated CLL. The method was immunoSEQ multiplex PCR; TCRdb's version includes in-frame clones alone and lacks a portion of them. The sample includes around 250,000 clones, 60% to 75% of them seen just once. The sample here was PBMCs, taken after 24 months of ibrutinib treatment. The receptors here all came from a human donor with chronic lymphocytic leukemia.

CDR3 coding DNA: TGTGCCAGCAGTTCAGGCGGGAGGGCCGTCGATGAGCAGTTCTTC. Protein sequence: CASSSGGRAVDEQFF. The gene calls are TRBV27 and TRBJ2-1; TRBD2 matches 9 bases. The germline gives CDR1 MNHEY, CDR2 SMNVEV (reference sequence). V lost 4 bases to trimming and J lost 8 bases; unmatched junction nucleotides: 9. This CDR3 is 15 amino acids long.

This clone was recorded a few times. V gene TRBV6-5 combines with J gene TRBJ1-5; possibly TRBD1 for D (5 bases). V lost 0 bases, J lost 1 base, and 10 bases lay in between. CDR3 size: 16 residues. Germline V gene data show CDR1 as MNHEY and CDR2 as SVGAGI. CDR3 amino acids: CASSYSAGQSNQPQHF. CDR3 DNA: TGTGCCAGCAGTTACTCGGCAGGGCAGAGCAATCAGCCCCAGCATTTT.

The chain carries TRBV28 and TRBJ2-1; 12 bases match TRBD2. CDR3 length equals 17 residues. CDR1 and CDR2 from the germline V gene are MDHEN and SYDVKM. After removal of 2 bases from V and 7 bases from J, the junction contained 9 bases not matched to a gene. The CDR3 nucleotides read TGTGCCAGCAGTTTAAGACTAGCGGGAGTGACGGGTAATGAGCAGTTCTTC. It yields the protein CASSLRLAGVTGNEQFF.

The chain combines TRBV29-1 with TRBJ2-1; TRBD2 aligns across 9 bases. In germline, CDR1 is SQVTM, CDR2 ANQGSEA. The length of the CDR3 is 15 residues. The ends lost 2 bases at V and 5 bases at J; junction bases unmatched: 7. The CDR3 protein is CSVEPVTSGNNEQFF. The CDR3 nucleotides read TGCAGCGTTGAACCGGTGACTAGCGGTAACAATGAGCAGTTCTTC.

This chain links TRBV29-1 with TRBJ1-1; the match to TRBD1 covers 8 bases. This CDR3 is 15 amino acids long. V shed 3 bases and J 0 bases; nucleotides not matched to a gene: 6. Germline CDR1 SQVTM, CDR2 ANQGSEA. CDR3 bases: TGCAGCGTTGAGGGCGGACAGGGATTGAACACTGAAGCTTTCTTT. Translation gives CSVEGGQGLNTEAFF.

The CDR3 DNA is TGTGCCAGCAGCTCCAGCGGGAGTCCCTACAATGAGCAGTTCTTC. It specifies CASSSSGSPYNEQFF. The genes are TRBV14 and TRBJ2-1; 8 bases match TRBD2. V gave up 5 bases and J gave up 2 bases; unmatched junction bases: 5. Per germline, CDR1 SGHDN and CDR2 FVKESK. The CDR3 spans 15 residues.

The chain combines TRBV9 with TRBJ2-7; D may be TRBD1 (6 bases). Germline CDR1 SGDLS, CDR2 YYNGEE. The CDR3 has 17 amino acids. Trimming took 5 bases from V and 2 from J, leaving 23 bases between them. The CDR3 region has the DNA TGTGCCAGCAGTCCATGGCCAGGGGCCACTTCAACCTACGAGCAGTACTTC. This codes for CASSPWPGATSTYEQYF.

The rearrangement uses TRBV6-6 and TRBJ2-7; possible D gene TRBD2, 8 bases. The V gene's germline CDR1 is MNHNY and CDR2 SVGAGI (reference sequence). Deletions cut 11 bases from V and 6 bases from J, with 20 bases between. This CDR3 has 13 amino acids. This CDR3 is CALREGAWGEQYF. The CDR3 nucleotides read TGTGCCCTTCGGGAGGGGGCATGGGGCGAGCAGTACTTC.

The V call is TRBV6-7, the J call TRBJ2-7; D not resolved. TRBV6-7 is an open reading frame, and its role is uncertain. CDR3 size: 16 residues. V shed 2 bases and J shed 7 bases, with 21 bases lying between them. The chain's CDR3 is CASSYAKRLTAEEQYF. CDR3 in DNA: TGTGCCAGCAGTTACGCGAAACGACTCACTGCGGAGGAGCAGTACTTC.

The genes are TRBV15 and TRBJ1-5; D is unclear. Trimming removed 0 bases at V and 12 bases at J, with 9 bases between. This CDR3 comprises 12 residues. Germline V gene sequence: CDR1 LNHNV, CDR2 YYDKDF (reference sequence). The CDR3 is CATSRDQYFQHF. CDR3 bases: TGTGCCACCAGCAGAGACCAGTACTTCCAGCATTTT. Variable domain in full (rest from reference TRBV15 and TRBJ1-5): DAMVIQNPRYQVTQFGKPVTLSCSQTLNHNVMYWYQQKSSQAPKLLFHYYDKDFNNEADTPDNFQSRRPNTSFCFLDIRSPGLGDTAMYLCATSRDQYFQHFGDGTRLSIL.

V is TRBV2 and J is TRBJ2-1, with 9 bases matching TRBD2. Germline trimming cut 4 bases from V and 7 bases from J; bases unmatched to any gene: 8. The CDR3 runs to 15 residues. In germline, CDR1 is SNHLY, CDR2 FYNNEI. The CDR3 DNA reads TGTGCCAGCAGTGCTGCGGGAGGGGTAAGAAATGAGCAGTTCTTC. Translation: CASSAAGGVRNEQFF.

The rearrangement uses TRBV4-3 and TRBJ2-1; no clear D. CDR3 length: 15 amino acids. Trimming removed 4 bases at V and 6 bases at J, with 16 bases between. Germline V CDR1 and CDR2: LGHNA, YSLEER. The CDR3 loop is CASSRRYFMVNEQFF. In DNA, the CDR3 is TGCGCCAGCAGCCGGCGGTACTTTATGGTCAATGAGCAGTTCTTC.

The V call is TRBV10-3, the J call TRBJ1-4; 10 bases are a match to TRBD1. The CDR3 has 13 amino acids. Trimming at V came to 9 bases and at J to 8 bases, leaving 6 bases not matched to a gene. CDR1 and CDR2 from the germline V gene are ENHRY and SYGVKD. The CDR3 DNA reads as TGTGCCATTTCCGGGACAGGGGCCGAAAAACTGTTTTTT. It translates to CAISGTGAEKLFF.

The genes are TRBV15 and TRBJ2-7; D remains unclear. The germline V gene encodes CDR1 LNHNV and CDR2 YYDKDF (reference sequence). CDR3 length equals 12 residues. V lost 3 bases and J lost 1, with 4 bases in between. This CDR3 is CATSSRSYEQYF. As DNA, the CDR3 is TGTGCCACCAGCAGCCGGTCCTACGAGCAGTACTTC.

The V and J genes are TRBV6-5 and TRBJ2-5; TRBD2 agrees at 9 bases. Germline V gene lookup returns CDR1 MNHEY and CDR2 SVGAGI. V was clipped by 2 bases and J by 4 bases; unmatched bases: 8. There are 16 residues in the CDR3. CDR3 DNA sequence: TGTGCCAGCAGTTACAGTGCTAGCGGGATCGTAGAGACCCAGTACTTC. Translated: CASSYSASGIVETQYF.

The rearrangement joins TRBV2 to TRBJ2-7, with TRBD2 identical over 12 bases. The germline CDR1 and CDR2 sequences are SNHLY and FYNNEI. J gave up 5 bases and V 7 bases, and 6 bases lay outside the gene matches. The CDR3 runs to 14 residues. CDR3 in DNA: TGTGCCAGCAACCGACTAGCGGGAGAGGACGAGCAGTACTTC. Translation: CASNRLAGEDEQYF.

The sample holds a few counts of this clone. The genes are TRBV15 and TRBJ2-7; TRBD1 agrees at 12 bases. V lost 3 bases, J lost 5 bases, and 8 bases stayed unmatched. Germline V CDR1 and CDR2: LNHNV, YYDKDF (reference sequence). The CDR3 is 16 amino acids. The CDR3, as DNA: TGTGCCACCAGCAGGACCCGGGACAGGGGGCTGGACGAGCAGTACTTC. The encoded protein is CATSRTRDRGLDEQYF. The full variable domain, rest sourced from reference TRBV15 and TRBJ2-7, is DAMVIQNPRYQVTQFGKPVTLSCSQTLNHNVMYWYQQKSSQAPKLLFHYYDKDFNNEADTPDNFQSRRPNTSFCFLDIRSPGLGDTAMYLCATSRTRDRGLDEQYFGPGTRLTVT.

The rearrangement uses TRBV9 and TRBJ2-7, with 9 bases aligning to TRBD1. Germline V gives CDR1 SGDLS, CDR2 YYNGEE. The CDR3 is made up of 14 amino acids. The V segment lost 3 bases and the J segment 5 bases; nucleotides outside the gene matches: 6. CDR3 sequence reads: CASSGPGQGNEQYF. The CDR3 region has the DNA TGTGCCAGCAGCGGGCCGGGACAGGGAAACGAGCAGTACTTC. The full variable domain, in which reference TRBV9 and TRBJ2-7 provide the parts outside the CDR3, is DSGVTQTPKHLITATGQRVTLRCSPRSGDLSVYWYQQSLDQGLQFLIQYYNGEERAKGNILERFSAQQFPDLHSELNLSSLELGDSALYFCASSGPGQGNEQYFGPGTRLTVT.

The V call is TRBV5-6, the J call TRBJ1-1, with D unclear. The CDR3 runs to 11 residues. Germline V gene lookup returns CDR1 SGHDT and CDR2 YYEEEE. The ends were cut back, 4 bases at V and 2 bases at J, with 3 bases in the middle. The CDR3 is CASSVNTEAFF. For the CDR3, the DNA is TGTGCCAGCAGCGTCAACACTGAAGCTTTCTTT.

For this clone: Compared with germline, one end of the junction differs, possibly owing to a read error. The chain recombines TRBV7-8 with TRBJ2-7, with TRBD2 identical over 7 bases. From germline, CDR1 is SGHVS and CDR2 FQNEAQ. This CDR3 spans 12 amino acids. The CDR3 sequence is CASIGDSGEISF. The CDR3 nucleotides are TGTGCCAGCATTGGAGACAGCGGGGAGATATCATTC.

The CDR3 nucleotides read TGTGCCAGCAGTGGTCTGGCGAGTCAAGAGACCCAGTACTTC. Translated: CASSGLASQETQYF. V usage is TRBV9 and J usage is TRBJ2-5; D is unclear. Trimming removed 5 bases from V and 2 bases from J, with 13 bases in between. This CDR3 region has 14 residues. Per the germline V gene, CDR1 is SGDLS and CDR2 is YYNGEE.

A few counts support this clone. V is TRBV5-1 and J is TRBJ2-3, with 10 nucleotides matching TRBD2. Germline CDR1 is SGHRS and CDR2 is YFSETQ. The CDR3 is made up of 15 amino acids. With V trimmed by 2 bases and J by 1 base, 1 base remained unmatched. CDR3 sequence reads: CASSFLAGGTDTQYF. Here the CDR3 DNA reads TGCGCCAGCAGCTTCCTAGCGGGGGGCACAGATACGCAGTATTTT.

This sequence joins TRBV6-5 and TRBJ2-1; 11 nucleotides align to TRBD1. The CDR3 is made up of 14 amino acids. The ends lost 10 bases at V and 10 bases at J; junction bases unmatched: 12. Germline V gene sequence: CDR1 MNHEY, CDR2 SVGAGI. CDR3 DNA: TGTGCCACGCACCTGGGACAGGGGGTTCTAGAGCAGTTCTTC. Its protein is CATHLGQGVLEQFF.

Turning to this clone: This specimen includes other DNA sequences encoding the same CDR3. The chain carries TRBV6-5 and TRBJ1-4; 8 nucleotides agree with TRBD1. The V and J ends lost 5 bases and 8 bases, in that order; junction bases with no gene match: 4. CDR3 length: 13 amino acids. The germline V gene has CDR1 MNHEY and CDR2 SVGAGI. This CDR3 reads CASSRDRGEKLFF. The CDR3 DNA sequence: TGTGCCAGCAGTCGCGACAGGGGCGAAAAACTGTTTTTT.

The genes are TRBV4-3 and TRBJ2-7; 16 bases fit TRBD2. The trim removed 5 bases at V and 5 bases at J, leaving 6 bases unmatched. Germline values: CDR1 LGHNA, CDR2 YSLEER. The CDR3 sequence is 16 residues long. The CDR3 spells CASSEGLAGGPHEQYF. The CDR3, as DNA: TGCGCCAGCAGCGAGGGACTAGCGGGAGGGCCTCACGAGCAGTACTTC.

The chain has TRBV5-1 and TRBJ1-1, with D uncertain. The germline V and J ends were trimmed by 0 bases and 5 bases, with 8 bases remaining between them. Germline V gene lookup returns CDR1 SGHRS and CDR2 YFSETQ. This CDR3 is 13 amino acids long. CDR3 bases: TGCGCCAGCAGCTTGGGAGAGGGAACTGAAGCTTTCTTT. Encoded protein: CASSLGEGTEAFF.